This T cell receptor (beta chain) was identified in a study of T cells in Graves' hyperthyroidism and ophthalmopathy (dated by TCRdb to the late 2010s). About the full investigation: Peripheral blood was collected at initial diagnosis, before any treatment. For training and testing, the 100 or so patients in the discovery cohort were randomly divided in a 7:3 ratio. After blood sampling, hyperthyroidism patients were treated with methimazole at a starting dose of 30 mg daily, and ophthalmopathy patients were treated with high-dose intravenous methylprednisolone. Whether ophthalmopathy could be predicted prospectively was tested in an independent validation cohort made up of about 18 hyperthyroidism patients plus 17 patients who later progressed to ophthalmopathy. TCR V-J signatures able to tell the groups apart were searched for in a discovery cohort of 100 patients, of whom roughly 42 had Graves' ophthalmopathy and roughly 58 had stable Graves' hyperthyroidism. TCR Vbeta CDR3 sequencing of 135 peripheral blood samples (43 ophthalmopathy, approximately 80 hyperthyroidism and roughly 17 progressor patients) is reported in the paper. The study also compared thyroid tissue and blood T-cell repertoires from about six Graves' hyperthyroidism patients. What the research found in general, with its limitations: During validation, the model predicted progression to ophthalmopathy a median of approximately six months ahead of onset, with more than 55% sensitivity and about 72% specificity. No statistical method was used to set the sample size in advance, and investigators knew the group allocation. In cross-validation, a model built on a 13 V-J signature told ophthalmopathy apart from stable hyperthyroidism with just under 90% sensitivity and roughly 83% specificity, and in testing the same model reached 80%/75%. Most expanded thyroid clonotypes (frequency above 0.001) were also detected in blood, a finding suggesting that blood repertoires may reflect thyroid immune responses.

The TCR beta CDR3 regions were amplified from the RNA transcripts. The first round of RT-PCR for the TCR CDR3 was performed with the HTBI primer set and the Qiagen OneStep RT-PCR kit. Libraries were constructed in a second round of multiplex PCR, after which size selection and purification were carried out. The libraries were sequenced on an Illumina HiSeq2000 using paired-end 100 bp reads. The original pipeline was this. Raw data were processed with SOAPnuke, discarding reads with adapters, uncalled bases, mean Phred below 15, or no exact constant-primer or identifier match. High-quality paired reads were merged using COPE v1.2.5, and each unique nucleotide sequence was defined as a clonotype. MiTCR v1.1 was used to align clonotypes to the IMGT TRBV, TRBD and TRBJ reference segments. Analysis was restricted to V-J combinations with a frequency above 0.0001, which covered roughly 99% of repertoires. The TCS score was defined as F50 (clonal expansion) divided by E x V (chaos), with BLOSUM62-based TCRdist calculated between CDR3 peptides within each V-J. Welch's t-statistics and random forest reduced approximately 520 V-J features to 13, which were used in a naive Bayes classifier (R e1071). The public reads were reanalyzed by TCRdb: fastp trimming at Q25, MiXCR alignment, in-frame beta chains only. Merged by CDR3 protein, the rows form single entries marked with the most common genes and DNA. TCRdb, rather than the study authors, made the V and J calls. The sample records hundreds of thousands of distinct CDR3 sequences, 11% to 15% of which are singletons. Clones ranked in the top ten supply roughly 10% of the sample.

Ten or more counts support this clonotype. This receptor's antigen is unknown. No clone much larger than this one lies a single base away; base qualities are absent. As encoded in the germline V gene, CDR1 is SGHNT while CDR2 is YENEEA. The CDR3 covers 18 residues, taking in both the cysteine and the phenylalanine. Here the CDR3 DNA is all that survives: 54 bases in frame from base 1. After removal of 3 bases from V and 0 bases from J, the junction retains 11 bases not matched to a gene. Stable Graves' hyperthyroidism was defined as no progression to ophthalmopathy during 18 months of follow-up. Hyperthyroidism patients were newly diagnosed, had a disease duration of under 2 months, and were aged 18 to 65 years. Any patient with an uncontrolled infection, another autoimmune disease, pregnancy or lactation was excluded. Diagnoses were based on clinical symptoms, serum thyroxine and TRAb, thyroid ultrasound and orbital computed tomography. PBMCs were isolated from 7.5 to 10 ml of fresh peripheral blood by Ficoll-Paque density gradient centrifugation. Total RNA was extracted using Trizol reagent, and RNA quality was assessed on an Agilent 2100 Bioanalyzer.

The sequencing sample was made of blood. The chain is assembled from TRBV11-3 and TRBJ2-1, and 7 junction bases match TRBD1. This sequence was found in a woman aged 18 to 35 with Graves' hyperthyroidism. The DNA sequence is given as TGTGCCAGCAGCTTCATAACAGGGGCCGCTAGCTCCTACAATGAGCAGTTCTTC. This sequence encodes CASSFITGAASSYNEQFF.